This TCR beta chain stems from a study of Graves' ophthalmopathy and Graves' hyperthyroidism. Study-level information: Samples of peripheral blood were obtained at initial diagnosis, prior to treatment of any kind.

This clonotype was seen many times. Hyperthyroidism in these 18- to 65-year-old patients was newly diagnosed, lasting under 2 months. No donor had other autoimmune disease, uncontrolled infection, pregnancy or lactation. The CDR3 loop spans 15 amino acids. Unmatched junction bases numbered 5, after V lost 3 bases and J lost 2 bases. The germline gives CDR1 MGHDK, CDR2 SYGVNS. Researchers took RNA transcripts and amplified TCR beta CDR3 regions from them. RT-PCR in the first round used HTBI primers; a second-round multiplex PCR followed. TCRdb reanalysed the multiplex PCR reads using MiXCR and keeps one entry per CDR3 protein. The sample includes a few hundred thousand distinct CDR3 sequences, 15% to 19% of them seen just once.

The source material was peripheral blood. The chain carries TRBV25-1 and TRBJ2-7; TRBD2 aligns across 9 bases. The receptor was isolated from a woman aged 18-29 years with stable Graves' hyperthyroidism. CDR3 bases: TGTGCCAGCAGTGAGGCCGGCGGGGGGGCCTACGAGCAGTACTTC. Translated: CASSEAGGGAYEQYF.